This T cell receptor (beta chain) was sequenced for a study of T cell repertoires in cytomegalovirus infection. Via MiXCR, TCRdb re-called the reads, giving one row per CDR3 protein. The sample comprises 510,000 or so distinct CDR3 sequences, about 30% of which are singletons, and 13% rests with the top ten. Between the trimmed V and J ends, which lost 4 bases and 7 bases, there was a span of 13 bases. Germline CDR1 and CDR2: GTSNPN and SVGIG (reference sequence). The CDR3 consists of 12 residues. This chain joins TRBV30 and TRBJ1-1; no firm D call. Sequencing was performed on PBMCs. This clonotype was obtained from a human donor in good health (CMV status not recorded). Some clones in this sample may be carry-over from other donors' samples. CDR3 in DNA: TGTGCCTGGACTCCAGGAACTTATGAAGCTTTCTTT. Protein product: CAWTPGTYEAFF.